One sample yielded the 3 T cell receptor beta chains listed below, sequenced in a study of early T cells in non-severe SARS-CoV-2 infection. TCRdb ran MiXCR on the 5' RACE reads and lists one entry per CDR3 protein. Here the sample spans approximately 50,000 distinct CDR3 sequences, about a tenth being singletons. The specimen was whole blood. All receptors come from an adult who was a healthcare worker with PCR-confirmed SARS-CoV-2 infection or an uninfected control (not recorded which).

This clonotype showed up just a few times. V gene TRBV15 combines with J gene TRBJ2-3; 7 bases are a match to TRBD1. The CDR3 is made up of 14 amino acids. V was clipped by 6 bases and J by 0 bases; unmatched bases: 3. Per the germline V gene, CDR1 is LNHNV and CDR2 is YYDKDF (reference sequence). The CDR3 bases are TGTGCCACCAGATGGGACAGTAGCACAGATACGCAGTATTTT. Residues: CATRWDSSTDTQYF.

This clonotype was counted only a few times. The chain has TRBV7-8 and TRBJ1-2, with 9 bases matching TRBD1. With V trimmed by 4 bases and J by 3 bases, 6 bases remained unmatched. Germline CDR1 SGHVS, CDR2 FQNEAQ. The CDR3 totals 15 residues. The CDR3 sequence: CASSSARTGDYGYTF. For the CDR3, the DNA is TGTGCCAGCAGCTCTGCCCGGACAGGGGACTATGGCTACACCTTC.

This clonotype was recorded at least ten times. This chain joins TRBV6-5 and TRBJ2-7; D remains unclear. V dropped 1 base and J dropped 0 bases, with 13 bases sitting between them. Germline V gene data show CDR1 as MNHEY and CDR2 as SVGAGI. This CDR3 region has 16 residues. CDR3 loop: CASSYWAGRDSYEQYF. The CDR3 DNA reads TGTGCCAGCAGTTACTGGGCAGGACGAGACTCCTACGAGCAGTACTTC.